The 27 T cell receptor beta chains below were found in one sample sequenced in a study of blood T cell repertoires in COVID-19. Sequenced by immunoSEQ multiplex PCR; TCRdb stores in-frame clones only, minus some. Of under 200,000 clones listed, approximately 84% are singletons. Sequencing input: peripheral blood. These TCRs come from an elderly woman with acute or convalescent COVID-19.

The genes are TRBV7-8 and TRBJ1-1; no firm D call. Trimming removed 0 bases from V and 0 bases from J, with 8 bases in between. Germline CDR1 is SGHVS and CDR2 is FQNEAQ. The CDR3 length is 15 residues. DNA for the CDR3: TGTGCCAGCAGCTTAGCGGGAGGGTTGAACACTGAAGCTTTCTTT. Translating gives CASSLAGGLNTEAFF. Supplemented by reference TRBV7-8 and TRBJ1-1, the full variable domain reads GAGVSQSPRYKVAKRGQDVALRCDPISGHVSLFWYQQALGQGPEFLTYFQNEAQLDKSGLPSDRFFAERPEGSVSTLKIQRTQQEDSAVYLCASSLAGGLNTEAFFGQGTRLTVV.

This sequence joins TRBV5-1 and TRBJ2-1; 7 bases align to TRBD2. V was pared by 1 base and J by 7 bases, with 11 bases of the junction left unmatched. From germline, CDR1 is SGHRS and CDR2 YFSETQ. The CDR3 length is 16 residues. This CDR3 reads CASSLLFGLAENEQFF. For the CDR3, the DNA is TGCGCCAGCAGCTTGTTGTTCGGCCTAGCGGAGAATGAGCAGTTCTTC.

The chain is built from TRBV10-3 and TRBJ2-2; tentatively, D is TRBD2 (6 bases). V lost 8 bases and J 3 bases, leaving 19 bases between the germline ends. The V gene's germline CDR1 is ENHRY and CDR2 SYGVKD. This CDR3 region has 16 residues. CDR3 bases: TGTGCCATCTCGGGATTCGGGGGTCGGGACACCGGGGAGCTGTTTTTT. Protein sequence: CAISGFGGRDTGELFF.

V usage is TRBV7-9 and J usage is TRBJ1-6, with D possibly matching TRBD1 (6 bases). Germline values: CDR1 SEHNR, CDR2 FQNEAQ (reference sequence). Trimming took off 6 bases at V and 10 bases at J, with 19 bases between the two ends. The length of the CDR3 is 15 residues. The CDR3 here is CASSPGGGRGSPLHF. The CDR3 region has the DNA TGTGCCAGCAGTCCCGGGGGGGGGCGCGGATCACCCCTCCACTTT.

Worth noting for this clone: Other DNA sequences from this sample encode an identical CDR3 as well. This chain joins TRBV18 and TRBJ1-5; perhaps TRBD1 as D (5 bases). Trimming stripped 3 bases from V and 5 bases from J, with 8 bases between. CDR1 is KGHSH, CDR2 LQKENI, per germline. The CDR3 loop spans 13 amino acids. The CDR3 DNA follows: TGTGCCAGCTCACCCCAACAGGATCAGCCCCAGCATTTT. This encodes CASSPQQDQPQHF. The full variable domain, in which reference TRBV18 and TRBJ1-5 provide the parts outside the CDR3, is NAGVMQNPRHLVRRRGQEARLRCSPMKGHSHVYWYRQLPEEGLKFMVYLQKENIIDESGMPKERFSAEFPKEGPSILRIQQVVRGDSAAYFCASSPQQDQPQHFGDGTRLSIL.

This chain uses TRBV5-1 with TRBJ1-6, with no clear D. Trimming shortened V by 4 bases and J by 0 bases, and 14 bases separated the two germline ends. From germline, CDR1 is SGHRS and CDR2 YFSETQ. This CDR3 spans 17 amino acids. DNA for the CDR3: TGCGCCAGCAGCCTCGACCCGTCTAGCTCCTATAATTCACCCCTCCACTTT. Amino acids: CASSLDPSSSYNSPLHF.

This clone was counted a single time. The chain is built from TRBV25-1 and TRBJ2-3; 10 bases are shared with TRBD2. The germline V gene encodes CDR1 MGHDK and CDR2 SYGVNS. Trimming cost V 3 bases and J 5 bases; bases outside gene matches: 5. The CDR3 has 15 residues. CDR3: CASSDSGRKGDTQYF. In nucleotides, the CDR3 is TGTGCCAGCAGTGATAGCGGGAGGAAGGGAGATACGCAGTATTTT.

This sequence joins TRBV30 and TRBJ2-6, with TRBD1 as a possible D gene (7 bases). The ends were cut back, 3 bases at V and 4 bases at J, with 22 bases in the middle. Germline V gives CDR1 GTSNPN, CDR2 SVGIG (reference sequence). The length of the CDR3 is 18 residues. This CDR3 is CAWRAKQGLATGANVLTF. For the CDR3, the DNA is TGTGCCTGGAGAGCTAAACAGGGGCTAGCGACCGGGGCCAACGTCCTGACTTTC. The full variable domain, with the rest looked up from reference TRBV30 and TRBJ2-6, is SQTIHQWPATLVQPVGSPLSLECTVEGTSNPNLYWYRQAAGRGLQLLFYSVGIGQISSEVPQNLSASRPQDRQFILSSKKLLLSDSGFYLCAWRAKQGLATGANVLTFGAGSRLTVL.

The chain employs TRBV4-1 and TRBJ1-2; D is ambiguous. This CDR3 is 14 amino acids long. The V and J ends lost 0 bases and 2 bases respectively, with 7 bases between them. Germline V gene data show CDR1 as MGHRA and CDR2 as YSYEKL. CDR3 nucleotides: TGCGCCAGCAGCCAAGAGGAGGAGAACTATGGCTACACCTTC. It translates to CASSQEEENYGYTF.

CDR3 loop: CASSLVKWGRRRTDTQYF. The CDR3 DNA follows: TGTGCCAGCAGCTTAGTAAAGTGGGGCAGGCGACGCACAGATACGCAGTATTTT. The chain recombines TRBV7-2 with TRBJ2-3, with D maybe TRBD1 (5 bases). The length of the CDR3 is 18 residues. Trimming removed 1 base at V and 1 base at J, with 18 bases between. Germline lookup yields CDR1 SGHTA and CDR2 FQGNSA. The variable domain in full, completed from reference TRBV7-2 and TRBJ2-3, reads GAGVSQSPSNKVTEKGKDVELRCDPISGHTALYWYRQSLGQGLEFLIYFQGNSAPDKSGLPSDRFSAERTGGSVSTLTIQRTQQEDSAVYLCASSLVKWGRRRTDTQYFGPGTRLTVL.

This rearrangement joins TRBV6-2 or TRBV6-3 to TRBJ2-3; 9 positions agree with TRBD2. Unmatched junction bases numbered 8, after V lost 2 bases and J lost 5 bases. CDR1 MNHEY and CDR2 SVGEGT come from the germline V gene. This CDR3 has 16 residues. The CDR3 reads CASSYEGLAGIDTQYF. The CDR3 nucleotides read TGTGCCAGCAGTTACGAGGGTCTAGCGGGAATAGATACGCAGTATTTT.

The rearrangement links TRBV11-1 to TRBJ1-2; D not resolved. Germline CDR1 SGHAT, CDR2 FQDESV (reference sequence). V was shortened by 5 bases and J by 0 bases, with 13 bases between the two germline ends. The CDR3 runs to 15 residues. The CDR3 DNA reads as TGTGCCAGCAGCGACCGCGGCAGTACTAACTATGGCTACACCTTC. Protein product: CASSDRGSTNYGYTF.

This rearrangement joins TRBV2 to TRBJ2-3; no firm D call. The germline V gene encodes CDR1 SNHLY and CDR2 FYNNEI. V lost 7 bases to trimming and J lost 0 bases, with 14 bases between them. This CDR3 comprises 15 residues. The CDR3 is CASIASESSTDTQYF. The CDR3 region has the DNA TGTGCCAGCATCGCCTCGGAGTCTAGCACAGATACGCAGTATTTT.

The chain couples TRBV28 to TRBJ1-2, with TRBD1 matching 8 bases. CDR1 is MDHEN and CDR2 is SYDVKM in the germline V gene. V was pared by 4 bases and J by 5 bases, with 6 bases of the junction left unmatched. CDR3 size: 14 residues. Written as DNA, the CDR3 is TGTGCCAGCAGTTCCTCCGGGACAGGATATGGCTACACCTTC. Translating it yields CASSSSGTGYGYTF.

The chain combines TRBV3-1 (or the pseudogene TRBV3-2) with TRBJ1-4, with TRBD1 matching over 7 bases. CDR1 and CDR2 from the germline V gene are LGHDT and YNNKEL (reference sequence). This CDR3 is 14 amino acids long. V trimming: 4 bases; J trimming: 2 bases; junction bases outside the gene matches: 1. The CDR3 is CASSPRGTNEKLFF. CDR3 in DNA: TGTGCCAGCAGCCCCAGGGGGACTAATGAAAAACTGTTTTTT.

The chain uses TRBV9 and TRBJ2-3; perhaps TRBD2 as D (5 bases). The V and J ends lost 3 bases and 0 bases respectively, with 23 bases between them. The germline V gene has CDR1 SGDLS and CDR2 YYNGEE. The CDR3 extends over 19 amino acids. CDR3 amino acids: CASSERTTQPASSTDTQYF. In DNA, the CDR3 is TGTGCCAGCAGCGAGCGGACCACACAGCCCGCCTCTAGCACAGATACGCAGTATTTT.

This sequence joins TRBV10-3 and TRBJ1-1, with 7 bases that match TRBD1. With V trimmed by 5 bases and J by 4 bases, 10 bases remained unmatched. Germline CDR1 reads ENHRY; CDR2 reads SYGVKD. The CDR3 covers 15 residues. The CDR3 loop reads CAISTPQGTGTEAFF. The CDR3 nucleotides are TGTGCCATCAGTACCCCACAGGGGACCGGCACTGAAGCTTTCTTT.

The chain is built from TRBV7-2 and TRBJ2-7, with TRBD2 matching over 16 bases. Germline-derived CDR1 and CDR2 are SGHTA and FQGNSA. The junction had 5 bases not matched to a gene; V was cut back by 5 bases and J by 4 bases. The CDR3 runs 16 residues. The CDR3 protein is CASSPEGLAGGYEQYF. In nucleotides, the CDR3 is TGTGCCAGCAGCCCCGAGGGACTAGCGGGAGGGTACGAGCAGTACTTC.

The chain recombines TRBV7-6 with TRBJ2-3, with a weak D call TRBD2 (6 bases). From germline, CDR1 is SGHVS and CDR2 FNYEAQ. Trimming took 1 base from V and 2 from J, leaving 10 bases between them. The CDR3 contains 15 residues. The DNA of the CDR3 is TGTGCCAGCAGCTTAGGTAGCGGACCCACAGATACGCAGTATTTT. This translates into CASSLGSGPTDTQYF. Full variable domain (missing parts from reference TRBV7-6 and TRBJ2-3): GAGVSQSPRYKVTKRGQDVALRCDPISGHVSLYWYRQALGQGPEFLTYFNYEAQQDKSGLPNDRFSAERPEGSISTLTIQRTEQRDSAMYRCASSLGSGPTDTQYFGPGTRLTVL.

The V gene is TRBV18, the J gene TRBJ2-1; TRBD2 aligns across 12 bases. With V trimmed by 3 bases and J by 8 bases, 5 bases remained unmatched. This CDR3 is built from 15 residues. Germline CDR1 and CDR2: KGHSH and LQKENI. The CDR3 nucleotides are TGTGCCAGCTCACCTCCTAGCGGGGGGGGCGATGAGCAGTTCTTC. Encoded protein: CASSPPSGGGDEQFF.

The rearrangement links TRBV6-5 to TRBJ1-2; 8 nucleotides line up with TRBD1. CDR1 is MNHEY and CDR2 is SVGAGI in the germline V gene. CDR3 length: 14 amino acids. V shed 5 bases, J shed 4 bases, and the junction held 6 bases outside the gene matches. The CDR3 is CASSHQGAGYGYTF. In DNA form, the CDR3 reads TGTGCCAGCAGTCACCAGGGGGCAGGCTATGGCTACACCTTC.

This chain links TRBV19 with TRBJ2-2, with D unresolved. The CDR3 is made up of 13 amino acids. Germline V gene data show CDR1 as LNHDA and CDR2 as SQIVND (reference sequence). With 6 bases removed from V and 7 bases from J, the gap between germline ends came to 12 bases. For the CDR3, the DNA is TGTGCCAGTAGCTTAGTAGGCGGCGGGGAGCTGTTTTTT. Protein sequence: CASSLVGGGELFF.

This sequence joins TRBV5-4 and TRBJ1-1; no clear D gene. Germline CDR1 SGHNT, CDR2 YYREEE (reference sequence). This CDR3 is 15 amino acids long. Between the trimmed V and J ends, which lost 5 bases and 1 base, there was a span of 15 bases. This CDR3 reads CASSLVSRRNTEAFF. The CDR3 DNA sequence: TGTGCCAGCAGTCTTGTGAGTCGGAGGAACACTGAAGCTTTCTTT.

J is TRBJ1-1 and V is TRBV4-1, with D perhaps matching TRBD1 (6 bases). This CDR3 is 16 amino acids long. Germline CDR1 and CDR2: MGHRA and YSYEKL. Trimming pared 0 bases from V and 1 base from J, leaving 12 bases between. CDR3 sequence: CASSQEYRATNTEAFF. As DNA, the CDR3 is TGCGCCAGCAGCCAAGAGTACAGGGCGACGAACACTGAAGCTTTCTTT.

The chain has TRBV6-5 and TRBJ1-3; D gene ambiguous. The CDR3 contains 14 residues. Germline V lookup: CDR1 MNHEY, CDR2 SVGAGI. V was shortened by 6 bases and J by 4 bases, with 13 bases between the two germline ends. The CDR3 loop reads CASSRLNGGNTIYF. The CDR3 DNA is TGTGCCAGCAGCCGCTTAAACGGGGGAAACACCATATATTTT.

V is TRBV12-5 and J is TRBJ1-2, with a possible D match to TRBD1 (6 bases). There are 12 residues in the CDR3. Germline-derived CDR1 and CDR2 are LGHNT and FRNRAP. V lost 5 bases to trimming and J lost 2 bases, with 6 bases between them. CDR3 bases: TGTGCTAGTGGTCAGGGGAACTATGGCTACACCTTC. Translated: CASGQGNYGYTF. Looking up the rest from reference TRBV12-5 and TRBJ1-2 gives the full variable domain: DARVTQTPRHKVTEMGQEVTMRCQPILGHNTVFWYRQTMMQGLELLAYFRNRAPLDDSGMPKDRFSAEMPDATLATLKIQPSEPRDSAVYFCASGQGNYGYTFGSGTRLTVV.

The genes are TRBV2 and TRBJ1-6; no clear D. V gave up 5 bases and J gave up 10 bases, with 9 bases separating them. The length of the CDR3 is 12 residues. Per the germline V gene, CDR1 is SNHLY and CDR2 is FYNNEI. CDR3 protein: CASSYRSSPLHF. Written as DNA, the CDR3 is TGTGCCAGCAGTTACAGAAGCTCACCCCTCCACTTT.